This T cell receptor (beta chain) originates from a study of blood T cells in healthy people across ages. The CDR3 loop spans 15 amino acids. J gave up 0 bases and V 4 bases, and 3 bases lay outside the gene matches. Germline V gene data show CDR1 as SGHTA and CDR2 as FQGNSA. For the second PCR, which ran for 7 to 11 cycles, a sample-barcoded 5' primer and a J-beta primer mix were used. TCRdb passed the 5' RACE reads through MiXCR, listing each CDR3 protein once. The sample lists about 970,000 distinct CDR3 sequences, about 51% occurring once. This receptor was taken from an older woman in good health. The chain links TRBV7-2 to TRBJ2-5; 9 positions agree with TRBD2. Sequencing used blood. CDR3 residues: CASSSRTSDQETQYF. The CDR3 DNA reads as TGTGCCAGCAGCTCCAGGACTAGCGACCAAGAGACCCAGTACTTC. The entire variable domain, with the rest obtained from reference TRBV7-2 and TRBJ2-5, is as follows: GAGVSQSPSNKVTEKGKDVELRCDPISGHTALYWYRQSLGQGLEFLIYFQGNSAPDKSGLPSDRFSAERTGGSVSTLTIQRTQQEDSAVYLCASSSRTSDQETQYFGPGTRLLVL.